This TCR beta chain was sequenced for a study of blood T cell repertoires in COVID-19. Turning to the study itself: The cDNA or gDNA used as material had been derived from T cells, B-cell-depleted T cells, or PBMCs.

The CDR3 extends over 16 amino acids. Germline V gene data show CDR1 as SGHAT and CDR2 as FQDESV (reference sequence). The V segment lost 1 base and the J segment 1 base; nucleotides outside the gene matches: 6. Libraries were prepared by immunoSEQ multiplex PCR; TCRdb keeps only in-frame clonotypes and omits some of them. Of 350,000 to 550,000 clones in the sample, about 90% were seen once. Sequencing input: PBMCs or T cells enriched from blood (not recorded which). The chain couples TRBV11-1 to TRBJ1-1; 7 nucleotides align to TRBD1. The TCR was taken from a woman aged 18-30 years with acute COVID-19. The DNA of the CDR3 is TGTGCCAGCAGCTTAGGGACAGGACGTGAGAACACTGAAGCTTTCTTT. Amino acids: CASSLGTGRENTEAFF.